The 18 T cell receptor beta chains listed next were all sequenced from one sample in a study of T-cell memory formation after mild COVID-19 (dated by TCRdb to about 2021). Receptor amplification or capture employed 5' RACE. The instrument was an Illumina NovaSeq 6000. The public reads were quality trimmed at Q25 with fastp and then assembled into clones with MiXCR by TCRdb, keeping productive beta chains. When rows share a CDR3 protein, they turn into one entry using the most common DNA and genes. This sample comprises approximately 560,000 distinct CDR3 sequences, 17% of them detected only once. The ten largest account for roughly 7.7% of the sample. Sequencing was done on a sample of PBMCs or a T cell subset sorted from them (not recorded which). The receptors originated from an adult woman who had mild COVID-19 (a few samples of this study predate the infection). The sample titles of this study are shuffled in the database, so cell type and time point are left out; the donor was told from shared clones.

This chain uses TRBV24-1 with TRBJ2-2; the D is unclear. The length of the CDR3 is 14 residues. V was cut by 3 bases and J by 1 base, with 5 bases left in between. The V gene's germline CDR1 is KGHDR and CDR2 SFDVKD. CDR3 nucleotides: TGTGCCACCAGTGATGTATTGAACACCGGGGAGCTGTTTTTT. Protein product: CATSDVLNTGELFF.

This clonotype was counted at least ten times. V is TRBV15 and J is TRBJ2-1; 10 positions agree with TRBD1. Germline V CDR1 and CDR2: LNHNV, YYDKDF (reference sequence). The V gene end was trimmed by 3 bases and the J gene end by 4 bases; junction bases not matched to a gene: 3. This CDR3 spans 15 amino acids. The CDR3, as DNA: TGTGCCACCAGCAGCCGACAGGGGGCTTACAATGAGCAGTTCTTC. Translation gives CATSSRQGAYNEQFF.

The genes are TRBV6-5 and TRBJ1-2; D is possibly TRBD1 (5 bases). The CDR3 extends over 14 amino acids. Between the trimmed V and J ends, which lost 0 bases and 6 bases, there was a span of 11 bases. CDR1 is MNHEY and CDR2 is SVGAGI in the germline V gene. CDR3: CASSYSIRGHGYTF. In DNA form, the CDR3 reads TGTGCCAGCAGTTACTCGATAAGGGGCCATGGCTACACCTTC.

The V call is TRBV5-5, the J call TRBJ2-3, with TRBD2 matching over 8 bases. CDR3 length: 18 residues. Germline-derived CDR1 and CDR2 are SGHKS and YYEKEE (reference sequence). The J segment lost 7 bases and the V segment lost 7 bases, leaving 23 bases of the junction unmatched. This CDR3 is CASASLGMGSGSWNTQYF. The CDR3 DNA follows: TGTGCCAGCGCTTCCCTTGGAATGGGAAGCGGGAGCTGGAATACGCAGTATTTT.

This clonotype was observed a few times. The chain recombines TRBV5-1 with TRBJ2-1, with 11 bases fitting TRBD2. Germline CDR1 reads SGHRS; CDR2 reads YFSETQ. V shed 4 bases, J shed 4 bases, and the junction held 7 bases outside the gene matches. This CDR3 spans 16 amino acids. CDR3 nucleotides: TGCGCCAGCAGCGGATCTAGCGGGGGGCCTTACAATGAGCAGTTCTTC. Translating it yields CASSGSSGGPYNEQFF.

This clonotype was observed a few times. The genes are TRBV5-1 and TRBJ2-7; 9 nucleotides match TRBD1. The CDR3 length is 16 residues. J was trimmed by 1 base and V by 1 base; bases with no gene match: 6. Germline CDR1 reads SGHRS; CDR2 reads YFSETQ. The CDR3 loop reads CASSLLPGQGSYEQYF. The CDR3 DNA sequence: TGCGCCAGCAGCTTGTTACCGGGACAGGGATCCTACGAGCAGTACTTC.

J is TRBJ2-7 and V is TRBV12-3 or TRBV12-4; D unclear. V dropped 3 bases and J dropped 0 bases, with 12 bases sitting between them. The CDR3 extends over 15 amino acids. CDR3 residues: CASSFYGRSSYEQYF. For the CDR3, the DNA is TGTGCCAGCAGTTTCTACGGAAGGAGCTCCTACGAGCAGTACTTC.

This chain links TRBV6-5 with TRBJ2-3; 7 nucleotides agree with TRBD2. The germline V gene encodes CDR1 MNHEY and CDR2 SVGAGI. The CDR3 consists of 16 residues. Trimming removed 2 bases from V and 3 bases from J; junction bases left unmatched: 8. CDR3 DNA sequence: TGTGCCAGCAGTTACGGGGTACTAGCGCCTACAGATACGCAGTATTTT. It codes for CASSYGVLAPTDTQYF.

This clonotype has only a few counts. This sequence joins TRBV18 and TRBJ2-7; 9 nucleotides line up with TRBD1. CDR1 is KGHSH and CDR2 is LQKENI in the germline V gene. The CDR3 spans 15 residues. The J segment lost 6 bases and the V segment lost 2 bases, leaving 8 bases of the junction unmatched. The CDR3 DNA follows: TGTGCCAGCTCACCAACTGGACAGGGGAAGTTCGAGCAGTACTTC. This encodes CASSPTGQGKFEQYF.

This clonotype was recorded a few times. The CDR3 sequence is CSAREEVLAKNIQYF. The CDR3 nucleotides are TGCAGTGCTAGAGAAGAGGTCCTAGCCAAAAACATTCAGTACTTC. This chain uses TRBV20-1 with TRBJ2-4; D uncertain. The V gene's germline CDR1 is DFQATT and CDR2 SNEGSKA (reference sequence). This CDR3 comprises 15 residues. V was cut by 0 bases and J by 0 bases, with 9 bases left in between.

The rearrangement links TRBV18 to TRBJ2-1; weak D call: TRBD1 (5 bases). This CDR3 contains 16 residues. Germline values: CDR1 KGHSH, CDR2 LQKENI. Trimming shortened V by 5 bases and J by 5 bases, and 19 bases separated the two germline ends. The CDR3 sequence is CASSSTLGHLDNEQFF. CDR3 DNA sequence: TGTGCCAGCTCATCAACTCTGGGGCACCTGGACAATGAGCAGTTCTTC.

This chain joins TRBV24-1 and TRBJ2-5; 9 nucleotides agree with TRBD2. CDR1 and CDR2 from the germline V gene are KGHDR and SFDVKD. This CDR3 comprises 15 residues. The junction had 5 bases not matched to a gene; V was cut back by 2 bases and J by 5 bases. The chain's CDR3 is CATSDSAGGLETQYF. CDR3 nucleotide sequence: TGTGCCACCAGTGATTCGGCGGGGGGGCTTGAGACCCAGTACTTC.

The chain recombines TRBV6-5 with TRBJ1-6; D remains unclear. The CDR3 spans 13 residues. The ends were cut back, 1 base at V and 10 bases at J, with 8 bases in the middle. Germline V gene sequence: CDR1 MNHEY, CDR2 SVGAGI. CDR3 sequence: CASSYWTNSPLHF. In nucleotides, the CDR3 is TGTGCCAGCAGTTACTGGACTAACTCACCCCTCCACTTT.

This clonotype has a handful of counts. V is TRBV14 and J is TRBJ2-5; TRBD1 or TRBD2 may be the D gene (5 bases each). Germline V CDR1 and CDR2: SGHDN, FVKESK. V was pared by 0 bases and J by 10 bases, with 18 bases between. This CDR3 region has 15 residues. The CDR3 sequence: CASSQDRDPVWGQYF. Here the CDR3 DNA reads TGTGCCAGCAGCCAAGACCGGGACCCGGTTTGGGGCCAGTACTTC.

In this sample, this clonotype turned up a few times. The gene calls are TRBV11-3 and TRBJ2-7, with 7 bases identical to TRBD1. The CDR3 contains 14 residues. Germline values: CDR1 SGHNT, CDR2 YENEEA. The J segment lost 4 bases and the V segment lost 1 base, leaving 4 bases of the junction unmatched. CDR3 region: CASSLVWDSYEQYF. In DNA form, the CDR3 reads TGTGCCAGCAGCTTAGTCTGGGACAGTTACGAGCAGTACTTC.

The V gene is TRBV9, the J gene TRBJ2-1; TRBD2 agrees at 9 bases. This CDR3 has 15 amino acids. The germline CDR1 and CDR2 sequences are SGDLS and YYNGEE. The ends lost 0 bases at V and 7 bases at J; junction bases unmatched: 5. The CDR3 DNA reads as TGTGCCAGCAGCGTAGATGGTAGCGGGAGAAATGAGCAGTTCTTC. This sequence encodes CASSVDGSGRNEQFF.

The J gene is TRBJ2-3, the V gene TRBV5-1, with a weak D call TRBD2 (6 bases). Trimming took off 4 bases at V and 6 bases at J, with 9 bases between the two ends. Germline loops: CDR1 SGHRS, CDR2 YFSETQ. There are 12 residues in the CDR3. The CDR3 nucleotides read TGCGCCAGCAGCGAGGCGGGGGATACGCAGTATTTT. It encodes CASSEAGDTQYF.

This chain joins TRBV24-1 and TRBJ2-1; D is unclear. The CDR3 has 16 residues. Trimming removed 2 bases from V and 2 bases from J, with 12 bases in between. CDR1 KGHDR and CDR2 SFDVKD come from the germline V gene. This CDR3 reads CATSDSDLGAYNEQFF. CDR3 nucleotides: TGTGCCACCAGTGATTCTGACCTTGGGGCCTACAATGAGCAGTTCTTC.